These 13 T cell receptor beta chains were sequenced from one sample in a study of cytomegalovirus exposure and HLA in healthy donors. Primers included in the PCR were 60 Vbeta and 13 Jbeta primers. Assay: immunoSEQ multiplex PCR; the TCRdb copy retains only in-frame clones and omits some. In the table there are around 120,000 clones, around 78% of which are singletons. Material for sequencing was PBMCs. These receptors all come from a woman in her thirties or forties in good health and CMV-seronegative.

The rearrangement uses TRBV2 and TRBJ2-5; 9 bases are a match to TRBD2. Germline loops: CDR1 SNHLY, CDR2 FYNNEI. The V and J ends lost 6 bases and 5 bases, in that order; junction bases with no gene match: 7. The CDR3 has 14 amino acids. The CDR3 reads CASRGTTSGETQYF. CDR3 DNA: TGTGCCAGCAGGGGGACAACTAGCGGGGAGACCCAGTACTTC.

This clone was recorded only once. The J gene is TRBJ1-5, the V gene TRBV27, with D possibly TRBD1 on 6 matching bases. Trimming took off 6 bases at V and 0 bases at J, with 12 bases between the two ends. Germline values: CDR1 MNHEY, CDR2 SMNVEV (reference sequence). CDR3 size: 15 residues. Written as DNA, the CDR3 is TGTGCCAGCAGGTCGGGACAAAATAGCAATCAGCCCCAGCATTTT. The encoded protein is CASRSGQNSNQPQHF.

The count of this clone is one. J is TRBJ1-1 and V is TRBV19; D is ambiguous. Germline lookup yields CDR1 LNHDA and CDR2 SQIVND (reference sequence). V gave up 7 bases and J gave up 8 bases, with 23 bases separating them. The CDR3 has 15 amino acids. DNA for the CDR3: TGTGCCAGTACCGCTTCGGAGGGTGGAACAACCGAAGCTTTCTTT. This sequence encodes CASTASEGGTTEAFF.

The gene calls are TRBV29-1 and TRBJ1-4; 7 bases align to TRBD1. Germline-derived CDR1 and CDR2 are SQVTM and ANQGSEA. This CDR3 spans 13 amino acids. J was trimmed by 5 bases and V by 4 bases; bases with no gene match: 4. The CDR3 protein is CSVGEGANEKLFF. CDR3 nucleotides: TGCAGCGTTGGCGAGGGGGCGAATGAAAAACTGTTTTTT.

This clone has only one observation. The CDR3 loop reads CASRFSTSGGADTQYF. The CDR3 coding sequence is TGCGCCAGCAGGTTTTCAACTAGCGGGGGGGCAGATACGCAGTATTTT. The genes are TRBV5-1 and TRBJ2-3; 13 nucleotides match TRBD2. After removal of 5 bases from V and 4 bases from J, the junction contained 7 bases not matched to a gene. Germline V gene lookup returns CDR1 SGHRS and CDR2 YFSETQ. The CDR3 is 16 residues long.

The chain recombines TRBV19 with TRBJ2-7, with TRBD1 matching over 7 bases. With V trimmed by 4 bases and J by 6 bases, 6 bases remained unmatched. The CDR3 runs 13 residues. Germline-derived CDR1 and CDR2 are LNHDA and SQIVND (reference sequence). The CDR3 spells CASSRDRASEQYF. The CDR3 DNA follows: TGTGCCAGTAGTAGAGACAGGGCCTCCGAGCAGTACTTC.

The gene calls are TRBV2 and TRBJ1-1; TRBD1 aligns across 7 bases. Germline CDR1 and CDR2: SNHLY and FYNNEI. The junction had 10 bases not matched to a gene; V was cut back by 9 bases and J by 6 bases. The CDR3 loop spans 13 amino acids. CDR3 in amino acids: CARHDRDVAEAFF. The CDR3, as DNA: TGTGCCAGACATGACAGGGATGTCGCTGAAGCTTTCTTT.

The rearrangement joins TRBV7-9 to TRBJ2-7; a possible D gene is TRBD1 (5 bases). CDR3 length: 15 residues. V lost 6 bases to trimming and J lost 3 bases, with 18 bases between them. CDR1 and CDR2 from the germline V gene are SEHNR and FQNEAQ (reference sequence). The CDR3 DNA sequence: TGTGCCAGCAGTCAACGCCCGACAGATCTCTACGAGCAGTACTTC. It encodes CASSQRPTDLYEQYF.

CDR3 nucleotides: TGTGCCAGCAGTTTGGGGCAGATCGAAAAACTGTTTTTT. This codes for CASSLGQIEKLFF. This chain connects TRBV28 to TRBJ1-4, with D possibly being TRBD1 (5 bases). Germline-derived CDR1 and CDR2 are MDHEN and SYDVKM. This CDR3 has 13 residues. Trimming removed 3 bases from V and 8 bases from J, with 10 bases in between.

This chain uses TRBV7-9 with TRBJ2-7; a possible D gene is TRBD1 (6 bases). The germline V gene has CDR1 SEHNR and CDR2 FQNEAQ (reference sequence). There are 14 residues in the CDR3. V lost 5 bases and J 0 bases, leaving 11 bases between the germline ends. The CDR3 nucleotides are TGTGCCAGCAGCCCATCGACAGGCTCCTACGAGCAGTACTTC. The encoded protein is CASSPSTGSYEQYF.

As DNA, the CDR3 is TGTGCCAGCAGCGAGGGGGGACAGGGGAATACGCAGTATTTT. This codes for CASSEGGQGNTQYF. The chain joins TRBV9 to TRBJ2-3; 10 bases map to TRBD1. The CDR3 length is 14 residues. With V trimmed by 3 bases and J by 7 bases, 5 bases remained unmatched. The V gene's germline CDR1 is SGDLS and CDR2 YYNGEE.

This chain connects TRBV5-1 to TRBJ1-2, with 10 positions matching TRBD1. J gave up 6 bases and V 4 bases, and 15 bases lay outside the gene matches. Germline-derived CDR1 and CDR2 are SGHRS and YFSETQ. The CDR3 loop spans 17 amino acids. Written as DNA, the CDR3 is TGCGCCAGCAGCCCGCTCCCGGGACAGGGGAGGGCCGATGGCTACACCTTC. Encoded protein: CASSPLPGQGRADGYTF.

J is TRBJ2-2 and V is TRBV4-1; possible D gene TRBD2, 7 bases. Germline assignment: CDR1 MGHRA and CDR2 YSYEKL. The CDR3 totals 18 residues. The V and J ends lost 1 base and 3 bases respectively, with 18 bases between them. CDR3 region: CASSQGALGGPDTGELFF. In nucleotides, the CDR3 is TGCGCCAGCAGCCAAGGAGCTCTGGGGGGGCCGGACACCGGGGAGCTGTTTTTT.